This TCR beta chain originates from a study of T cell responses to AZD1222 COVID-19 vaccine. General study points: Spike as a whole was targeted by vaccine-associated CD4 TCRs, dominant at 160-218 and 743-854.

Profiled with immunoSEQ multiplex PCR; TCRdb holds only in-frame clones, not every one. The table has 90,000 to 150,000 clones, more than 75% seen once. With respect to this clone: As yet, its antigen is unknown.

The receptor's source is an adult in good health. Sample: peripheral blood, taken on day 0 of AZD1222 vaccination.

The CDR3 DNA reads as TGTGCCAGCAGCGCGGGACTAGCGGAAGACAATGAGCAGTTCTTC. Translation gives CASSAGLAEDNEQFF. The rearrangement uses TRBV7-8 and TRBJ2-1; 11 bases align to TRBD2. V dropped 5 bases and J dropped 5; count of bases not matched to a gene: 5. Per germline, CDR1 SGHVS and CDR2 FQNEAQ. The length of the CDR3 is 15 residues.